This T cell receptor (beta chain) was identified during a study of T cell changes during pregnancy in multiple sclerosis. This CDR3 spans 13 amino acids. CDR1 and CDR2 from the germline V gene are SSHAT and FNYEAQ (reference sequence). V was trimmed by 5 bases and J by 3 bases, leaving 11 bases between them. Repertoires were generated with immunoSEQ multiplex PCR, while TCRdb's copy carries only in-frame clones and drops some. The table shows about 59,000 clones, with over 90% occurring only once. This clone was seen repeatedly, ten times or more. The specimen comprised CD8+ T cells from peripheral blood mononuclear cells, sampled in the third trimester of pregnancy. V is TRBV7-7 and J is TRBJ2-7; TRBD1 is a possible D gene (5 bases). The source of this sequence is a female donor with multiple sclerosis, enrolled in a pregnancy study. The chain's CDR3 is CASSQFQGYEQYF. CDR3 bases: TGTGCCAGCAGCCAATTCCAGGGCTACGAGCAGTACTTC.